Below, 29 T cell receptor beta chains from the same sample are listed, as sequenced in a study of blood T cell repertoires in COVID-19 (dated by TCRdb to about 2020). Receptor libraries were prepared by the immunoSEQ multiplex PCR assay. Imported from immuneACCESS, the table was reduced by TCRdb to in-frame sequences with V and J called. These copies leave out some clones; in studies compared against another copy, an unresolved V gene accounts for under half, and the cause of the remainder is not known. Counted in this sample were around 80,000 clones; about 85% of them appeared once. The ten largest clonotypes hold approximately 10% of the sample. The sequencing input was peripheral blood. The receptors shown here come from a human donor in a cohort sampled during active COVID-19.

This clone was seen once. The chain recombines TRBV5-6 with TRBJ1-6; D might be TRBD1 (6 bases). Germline CDR1 and CDR2: SGHDT and YYEEEE. V dropped 4 bases and J dropped 0 bases, with 8 bases sitting between them. The CDR3 is made up of 15 amino acids. In DNA, the CDR3 is TGTGCCAGCAGCATACAGGGCTCCTATAATTCACCCCTCCACTTT. It translates to CASSIQGSYNSPLHF.

This chain uses TRBV5-1 with TRBJ2-3, with 7 positions matching TRBD1. The CDR3 loop spans 14 amino acids. The junction had 6 bases not matched to a gene; V was cut back by 6 bases and J by 2 bases. From germline, CDR1 is SGHRS and CDR2 YFSETQ. The CDR3 reads CASTEQGFTDTQYF. CDR3 sequence (DNA): TGCGCCAGCACCGAACAGGGGTTCACAGATACGCAGTATTTT.

The chain recombines TRBV6-5 with TRBJ1-1; D gene ambiguous. From germline, CDR1 is MNHEY and CDR2 SVGAGI. V lost 0 bases and J lost 10, with 9 bases in between. The CDR3 has 12 amino acids. CDR3 nucleotide sequence: TGTGCCAGCAGTTACTCGGGAGTCGGAGCTTTCTTT. It encodes CASSYSGVGAFF.

The J gene is TRBJ1-3, the V gene TRBV4-1; 8 positions agree with TRBD1. Looked up from germline, CDR1 is MGHRA and CDR2 is YSYEKL. The CDR3 runs 17 residues. The V segment lost 2 bases and the J segment 3 bases; nucleotides outside the gene matches: 9. The CDR3 DNA sequence: TGCGCCAGCAGCCAATCCCCCCAGGGGGCGGGTGGAAACACCATATATTTT. This sequence encodes CASSQSPQGAGGNTIYF.

The V call is TRBV3-1 (or the pseudogene TRBV3-2), the J call TRBJ2-5; D uncertain. The CDR3 spans 12 residues. Trimming cost V 3 bases and J 5 bases, with 7 bases left between them. The germline V gene encodes CDR1 LGHDT and CDR2 YNNKEL (reference sequence). The DNA for the CDR3 is TGTGCCAGCAGCCACCGAGCGGAGACCCAGTACTTC. It encodes CASSHRAETQYF.

The chain carries TRBV5-1 and TRBJ2-3; 10 positions agree with TRBD2. The germline V gene encodes CDR1 SGHRS and CDR2 YFSETQ. The CDR3 extends over 18 amino acids. The V segment lost 1 base and the J segment 0 bases; nucleotides outside the gene matches: 8. CDR3 nucleotides: TGCGCCAGCAGCTTGATGTCTAGCGGGGGCCTCAGCACAGATACGCAGTATTTT. This encodes CASSLMSSGGLSTDTQYF.

This sequence joins TRBV20-1 and TRBJ2-5, with 7 bases aligning to TRBD2. Looked up from germline, CDR1 is DFQATT and CDR2 is SNEGSKA (reference sequence). V was clipped by 3 bases and J by 1 base; unmatched bases: 8. There are 15 residues in the CDR3. CDR3 nucleotide sequence: TGCAGTGCTAGTGTCGGGGAGGGGCTCCAAGAGACCCAGTACTTC. It codes for CSASVGEGLQETQYF.

The chain joins TRBV4-1 to TRBJ1-6, with D unclear. Per the germline V gene, CDR1 is MGHRA and CDR2 is YSYEKL. This CDR3 has 16 residues. V lost 0 bases, J lost 5 bases, and 11 bases lay in between. Here the CDR3 reads CASSQDGNRHNSPLHF. CDR3 DNA sequence: TGCGCCAGCAGCCAAGATGGTAACAGACATAATTCACCCCTCCACTTT.

The J gene is TRBJ2-2, the V gene TRBV7-9; 8 nucleotides match TRBD2. With V trimmed by 5 bases and J by 2 bases, 7 bases remained unmatched. The CDR3 runs 16 residues. CDR1 is SEHNR, CDR2 FQNEAQ, per germline (reference sequence). In DNA, the CDR3 is TGTGCCAGCAGCCGCTCTGGACTAGCAAACACCGGGGAGCTGTTTTTT. Translated: CASSRSGLANTGELFF.

The chain couples TRBV5-6 to TRBJ2-5; 12 bases agree with TRBD1. V lost 4 bases and J lost 3; bases outside the gene matches: 7. The CDR3 totals 16 residues. CDR1 is SGHDT and CDR2 is YYEEEE in the germline V gene. The CDR3 coding sequence is TGTGCCAGCAGCATAAGCGGGACAGGGGGCGAAGAGACCCAGTACTTC. Translated, it gives CASSISGTGGEETQYF.

The CDR3 nucleotides are TGTGCCAGCAGCCAATTAGACAGGTATTTCTATGGCTACACCTTC. As protein: CASSQLDRYFYGYTF. This chain connects TRBV27 to TRBJ1-2, with D maybe TRBD1 (6 bases). V was shortened by 6 bases and J by 4 bases, with 18 bases between the two germline ends. Germline CDR1 and CDR2: MNHEY and SMNVEV (reference sequence). This CDR3 has 15 amino acids.

The chain uses TRBV11-2 and TRBJ2-5; D perhaps matches TRBD2 (5 bases). The CDR3 is made up of 15 amino acids. Looked up from germline, CDR1 is SGHAT and CDR2 is FQNNGV. V was cut by 2 bases and J by 5 bases, with 15 bases left in between. The CDR3 coding sequence is TGTGCCAGCAGCTTATCGACATTTGGGGAGGAGACCCAGTACTTC. It specifies CASSLSTFGEETQYF.

The chain links TRBV3-1 (or the pseudogene TRBV3-2) to TRBJ2-4, with 7 bases that match TRBD1. The germline gives CDR1 LGHDT, CDR2 YNNKEL (reference sequence). Germline trimming cut 4 bases from V and 7 bases from J; bases unmatched to any gene: 7. The CDR3 length is 14 residues. The CDR3 DNA sequence: TGTGCCAGCAGCCCTACAGGGGCCTATAACATTCAGTACTTC. Its protein is CASSPTGAYNIQYF.

The rearrangement uses TRBV19 and TRBJ1-1; TRBD1 matches 9 bases. The trim removed 6 bases at V and 1 base at J, leaving 3 bases unmatched. The CDR3 is 14 residues long. The germline CDR1 and CDR2 sequences are LNHDA and SQIVND (reference sequence). The CDR3 bases are TGTGCCAGTAGGATACAGGGGGCGAACACTGAAGCTTTCTTT. Encoded protein: CASRIQGANTEAFF.

V usage is TRBV27 and J usage is TRBJ1-2; D call uncertain. Per germline, CDR1 MNHEY and CDR2 SMNVEV (reference sequence). The ends were cut back, 6 bases at V and 3 bases at J, with 11 bases in the middle. The CDR3 is 13 residues long. This chain's CDR3 is CASSASVYYGYTF. CDR3 DNA sequence: TGTGCCAGCAGCGCGAGTGTTTACTATGGCTACACCTTC.

The chain combines TRBV5-1 with TRBJ1-1; no definite D call. Deletions cut 3 bases from V and 0 bases from J, with 9 bases between. The CDR3 covers 14 residues. Germline V gene data show CDR1 as SGHRS and CDR2 as YFSETQ. CDR3 loop: CASSYETLNTEAFF. In nucleotides, the CDR3 is TGCGCCAGCAGCTACGAGACACTGAACACTGAAGCTTTCTTT.

The chain has TRBV4-1 and TRBJ2-7; D not certain. This CDR3 spans 14 amino acids. V lost 1 base to trimming and J lost 2 bases, with 9 bases between them. CDR1 and CDR2 (germline): MGHRA, YSYEKL. The CDR3, as DNA: TGCGCCAGCAGCCAAGGGCACAACCCCTACGAGCAGTACTTC. Translated: CASSQGHNPYEQYF.

The rearrangement joins TRBV4-2 to TRBJ1-6; D is perhaps TRBD1 (6 bases). Trimming took off 4 bases at V and 1 base at J, with 17 bases between the two ends. Germline V CDR1 and CDR2: LGHNA, YNFKEQ. The CDR3 has 18 amino acids. The CDR3 DNA reads TGTGCCAGCAGCCGTTGGGGGCAGGGGAGTTCCTATAATTCACCCCTCCACTTT. Protein sequence: CASSRWGQGSSYNSPLHF.

The chain joins TRBV6-2 or TRBV6-3 to TRBJ2-2, with D possibly TRBD2 on 6 matching bases. V was clipped by 8 bases and J by 2 bases, with 12 bases between them. This CDR3 region has 14 residues. From germline, CDR1 is MNHEY and CDR2 SVGEGT. CDR3 loop: CASCLGLNTGELFF. CDR3 DNA sequence: TGTGCCAGCTGCCTGGGACTCAACACCGGGGAGCTGTTTTTT.

The V gene is TRBV12-3 or TRBV12-4, the J gene TRBJ2-5; D not certain. The CDR3 runs 12 residues. Between the trimmed V and J ends, which lost 3 bases and 3 bases, there was a span of 5 bases. The CDR3 nucleotides read TGTGCCAGCAGTTTCGAGAAAGAGACCCAGTACTTC. Amino acid sequence: CASSFEKETQYF.

The V gene is TRBV28, the J gene TRBJ1-2; tentative D call: TRBD1 (6 bases). V gave up 4 bases and J gave up 4 bases, with 13 bases separating them. Germline V gene data show CDR1 as MDHEN and CDR2 as SYDVKM. The CDR3 contains 14 residues. The CDR3 sequence is CASSSGQLVYGYTF. The CDR3 nucleotides read TGTGCCAGCAGTTCAGGACAGCTGGTCTATGGCTACACCTTC.

CDR3 protein: CSVESQGLETQYF. DNA of the CDR3: TGCAGCGTTGAATCCCAGGGTCTAGAGACCCAGTACTTC. The V and J genes are TRBV29-1 and TRBJ2-5, with D tentatively TRBD1 (5 bases). V lost 2 bases and J 4 bases, leaving 11 bases between the germline ends. The CDR3 contains 13 residues. Germline assignment: CDR1 SQVTM and CDR2 ANQGSEA.

The J gene is TRBJ1-5, the V gene TRBV27; 7 positions match TRBD1. The CDR3 runs to 16 residues. The germline gives CDR1 MNHEY, CDR2 SMNVEV (reference sequence). Trimming took 4 bases from V and 2 from J; bases not matched to a gene: 8. CDR3 in amino acids: CASSSETGSGNQPQHF. CDR3 DNA sequence: TGTGCCAGCAGTTCCGAGACAGGGTCTGGCAATCAGCCCCAGCATTTT.

This chain joins TRBV7-8 and TRBJ2-3; TRBD2 matches at 7 bases. V lost 6 bases and J lost 2; bases outside the gene matches: 11. The CDR3 spans 16 residues. Per germline, CDR1 SGHVS and CDR2 FQNEAQ. The CDR3 region is CASRNEQRGFTDTQYF. The DNA for the CDR3 is TGTGCCAGCAGAAACGAGCAGCGGGGATTCACAGATACGCAGTATTTT.

J is TRBJ1-2 and V is TRBV5-4; TRBD1 agrees at 7 bases. From germline, CDR1 is SGHNT and CDR2 YYREEE (reference sequence). The CDR3 sequence is 15 residues long. Unmatched junction bases numbered 3, after V lost 0 bases and J lost 1 base. CDR3 in amino acids: CASSLEQGLNYGYTF. CDR3 DNA sequence: TGTGCCAGCAGCTTGGAACAGGGGCTTAACTATGGCTACACCTTC.

The chain couples TRBV6-1 to TRBJ2-5; 13 bases match TRBD2. The CDR3 contains 15 residues. The V gene's germline CDR1 is MNHNS and CDR2 SASEGT. The junction had 2 bases not matched to a gene; V was cut back by 5 bases and J by 2 bases. CDR3 coding DNA: TGTGCCAGCAGTCAACTAGCGGGGGGGCAAGAGACCCAGTACTTC. Its protein product is CASSQLAGGQETQYF.

CDR3 protein: CASNPFRDSTYNEQFF. CDR3 nucleotides: TGTGCCAGCAACCCTTTCCGGGACAGTACCTACAATGAGCAGTTCTTC. The V and J genes are TRBV5-7 and TRBJ2-1, with TRBD1 identical over 7 bases. TRBV5-7 carries the ORF label, with uncertain function. The CDR3 extends over 16 amino acids. The V and J ends lost 6 bases and 2 bases, in that order; junction bases with no gene match: 11.

The chain recombines TRBV27 with TRBJ1-5; D uncertain. Germline V lookup: CDR1 MNHEY, CDR2 SMNVEV (reference sequence). The length of the CDR3 is 13 residues. Deletions cut 5 bases from V and 4 bases from J, with 9 bases between. CDR3 loop: CASSAFRNQPQHF. The CDR3, as DNA: TGTGCCAGCAGTGCCTTCAGGAATCAGCCCCAGCATTTT.

The chain links TRBV30 to TRBJ2-3, with TRBD1 matching over 8 bases. Germline CDR1 GTSNPN, CDR2 SVGIG (reference sequence). The CDR3 consists of 15 residues. The V gene end was trimmed by 2 bases and the J gene end by 5 bases; junction bases not matched to a gene: 9. The CDR3 here is CAWSLSGTGKDTQYF. As DNA, the CDR3 is TGTGCCTGGAGTCTCTCCGGGACAGGCAAAGATACGCAGTATTTT. The full variable domain, with the rest looked up from reference TRBV30 and TRBJ2-3, is SQTIHQWPATLVQPVGSPLSLECTVEGTSNPNLYWYRQAAGRGLQLLFYSVGIGQISSEVPQNLSASRPQDRQFILSSKKLLLSDSGFYLCAWSLSGTGKDTQYFGPGTRLTVL.